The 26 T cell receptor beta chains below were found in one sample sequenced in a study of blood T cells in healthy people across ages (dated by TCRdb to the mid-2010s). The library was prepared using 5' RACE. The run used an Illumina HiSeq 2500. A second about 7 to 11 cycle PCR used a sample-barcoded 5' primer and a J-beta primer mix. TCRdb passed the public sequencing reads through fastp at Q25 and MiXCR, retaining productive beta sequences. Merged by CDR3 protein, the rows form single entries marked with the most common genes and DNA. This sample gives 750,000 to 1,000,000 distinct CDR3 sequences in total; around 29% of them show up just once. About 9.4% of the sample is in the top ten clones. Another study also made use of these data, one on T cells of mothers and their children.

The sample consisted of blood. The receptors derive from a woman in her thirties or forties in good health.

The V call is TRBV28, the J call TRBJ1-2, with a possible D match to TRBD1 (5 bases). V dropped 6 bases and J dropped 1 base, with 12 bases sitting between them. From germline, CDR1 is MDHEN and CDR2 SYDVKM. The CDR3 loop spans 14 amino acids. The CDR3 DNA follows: TGTGCCAGCAGATGGACATCTGGTAACTATGGCTACACCTTC. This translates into CASRWTSGNYGYTF.

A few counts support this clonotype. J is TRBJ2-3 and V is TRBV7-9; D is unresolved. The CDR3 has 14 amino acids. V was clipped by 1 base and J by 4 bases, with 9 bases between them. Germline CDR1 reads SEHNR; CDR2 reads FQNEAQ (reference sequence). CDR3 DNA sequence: TGTGCCAGCAGCTTAGTCAGAAGGGCAGATACGCAGTATTTT. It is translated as CASSLVRRADTQYF.

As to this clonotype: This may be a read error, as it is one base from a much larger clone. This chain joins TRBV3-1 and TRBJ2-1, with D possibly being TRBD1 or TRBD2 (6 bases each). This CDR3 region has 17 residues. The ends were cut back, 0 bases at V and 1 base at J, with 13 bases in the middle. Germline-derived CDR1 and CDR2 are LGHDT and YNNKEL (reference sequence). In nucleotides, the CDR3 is TGTGCCAGCAGCCAAGAAGTCCGGAGGGGGTCCTACAATGAGCAGTTCTTC. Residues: CASSQEVRRGSYNEQFF.

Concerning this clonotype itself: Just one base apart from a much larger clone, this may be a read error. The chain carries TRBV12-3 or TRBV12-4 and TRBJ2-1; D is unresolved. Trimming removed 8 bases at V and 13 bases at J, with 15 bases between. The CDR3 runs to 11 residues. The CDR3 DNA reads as TGTGCCAGCTCTGCTTGGGTGTCACAGTTCTTC. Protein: CASSAWVSQFF.

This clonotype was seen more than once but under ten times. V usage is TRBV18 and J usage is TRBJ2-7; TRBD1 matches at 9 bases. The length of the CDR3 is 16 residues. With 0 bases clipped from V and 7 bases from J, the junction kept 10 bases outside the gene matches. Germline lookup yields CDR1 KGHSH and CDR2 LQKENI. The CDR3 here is CASSPPSQGAGGEQYF. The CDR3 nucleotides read TGTGCCAGCTCACCACCGTCACAGGGGGCTGGGGGGGAGCAGTACTTC.

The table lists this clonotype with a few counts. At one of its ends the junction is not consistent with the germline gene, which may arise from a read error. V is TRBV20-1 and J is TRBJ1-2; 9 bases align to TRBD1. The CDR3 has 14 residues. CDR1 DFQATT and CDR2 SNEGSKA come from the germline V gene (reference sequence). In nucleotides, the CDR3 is TGCGGTGCGCGGGACAGGGCGAACCCCTATGGCTACACCTTC. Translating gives CGARDRANPYGYTF.

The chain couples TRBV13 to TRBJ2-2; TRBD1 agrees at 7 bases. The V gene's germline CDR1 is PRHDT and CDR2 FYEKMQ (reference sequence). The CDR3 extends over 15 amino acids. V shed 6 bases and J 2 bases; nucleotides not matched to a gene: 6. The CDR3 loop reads CASSTGALNTGELFF. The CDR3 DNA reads TGTGCCAGCAGTACAGGGGCTCTTAACACCGGGGAGCTGTTTTTT.

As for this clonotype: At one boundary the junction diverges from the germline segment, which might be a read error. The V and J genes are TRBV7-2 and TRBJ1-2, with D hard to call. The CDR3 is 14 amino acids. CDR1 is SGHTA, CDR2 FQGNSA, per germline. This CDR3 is CAGSVVEGNYGYTF. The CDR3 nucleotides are TGTGCCGGCAGCGTAGTCGAGGGTAACTATGGCTACACCTTC.

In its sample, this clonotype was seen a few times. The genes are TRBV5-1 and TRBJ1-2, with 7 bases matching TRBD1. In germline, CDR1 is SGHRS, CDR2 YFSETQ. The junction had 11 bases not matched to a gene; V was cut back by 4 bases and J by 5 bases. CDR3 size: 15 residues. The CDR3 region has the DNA TGCGCCAGCAGCCCTGGGACAGCCCAGGGGTATGGCTACACCTTC. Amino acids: CASSPGTAQGYGYTF. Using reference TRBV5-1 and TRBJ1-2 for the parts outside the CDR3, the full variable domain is KAGVTQTPRYLIKTRGQQVTLSCSPISGHRSVSWYQQTPGQGLQFLFEYFSETQRNKGNFPGRFSGRQFSNSRSEMNVSTLELGDSALYLCASSPGTAQGYGYTFGSGTRLTVV.

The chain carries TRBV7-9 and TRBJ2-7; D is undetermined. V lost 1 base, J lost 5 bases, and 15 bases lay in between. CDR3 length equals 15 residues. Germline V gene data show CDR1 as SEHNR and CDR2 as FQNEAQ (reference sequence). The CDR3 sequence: CASSLVPGTRHEQYF. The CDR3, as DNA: TGTGCCAGCAGCTTAGTACCAGGAACCCGTCACGAGCAGTACTTC.

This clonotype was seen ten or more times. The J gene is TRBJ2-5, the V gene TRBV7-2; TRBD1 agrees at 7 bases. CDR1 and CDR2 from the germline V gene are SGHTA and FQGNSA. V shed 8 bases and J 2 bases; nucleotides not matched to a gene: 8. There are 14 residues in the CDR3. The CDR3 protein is CASSGWTGQETQYF. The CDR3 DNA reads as TGTGCCAGCTCAGGTTGGACAGGACAAGAGACCCAGTACTTC.

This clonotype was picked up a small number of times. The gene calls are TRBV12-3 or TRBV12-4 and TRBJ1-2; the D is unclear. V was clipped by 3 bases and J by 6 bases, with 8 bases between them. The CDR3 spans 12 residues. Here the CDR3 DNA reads TGTGCCAGCAGTTTGGGCATAAATGGCTACACCTTC. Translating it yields CASSLGINGYTF.

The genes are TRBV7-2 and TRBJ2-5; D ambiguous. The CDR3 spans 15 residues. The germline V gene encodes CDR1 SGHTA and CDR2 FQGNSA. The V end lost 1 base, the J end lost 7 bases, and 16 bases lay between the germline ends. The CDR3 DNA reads TGTGCCAGCAGCTTAGAGGTGGGCCCTAGGCGGACCCAGTACTTC. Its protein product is CASSLEVGPRRTQYF.

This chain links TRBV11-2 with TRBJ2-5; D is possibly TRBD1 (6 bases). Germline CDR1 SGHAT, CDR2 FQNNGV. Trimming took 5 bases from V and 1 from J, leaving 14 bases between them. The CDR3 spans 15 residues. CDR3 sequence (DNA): TGTGCCAGCAGCGCGAACAGGGTCCCCCAAGAGACCCAGTACTTC. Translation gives CASSANRVPQETQYF.

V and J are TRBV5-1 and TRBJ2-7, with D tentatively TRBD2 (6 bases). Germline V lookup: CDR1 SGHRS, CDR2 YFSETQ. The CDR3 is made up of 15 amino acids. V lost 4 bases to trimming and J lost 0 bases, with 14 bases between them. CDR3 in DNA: TGCGCCAGCAGCCGCGGGACGCTCCTCTCCTACGAGCAGTACTTC. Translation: CASSRGTLLSYEQYF. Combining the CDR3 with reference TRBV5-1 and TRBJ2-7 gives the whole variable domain KAGVTQTPRYLIKTRGQQVTLSCSPISGHRSVSWYQQTPGQGLQFLFEYFSETQRNKGNFPGRFSGRQFSNSRSEMNVSTLELGDSALYLCASSRGTLLSYEQYFGPGTRLTVT.

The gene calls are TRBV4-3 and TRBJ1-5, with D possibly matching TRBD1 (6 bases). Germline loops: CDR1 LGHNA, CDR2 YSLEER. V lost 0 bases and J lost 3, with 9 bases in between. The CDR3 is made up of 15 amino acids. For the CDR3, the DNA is TGCGCCAGCAGCCAAGAATGGACAGTCAATCAGCCCCAGCATTTT. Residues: CASSQEWTVNQPQHF.

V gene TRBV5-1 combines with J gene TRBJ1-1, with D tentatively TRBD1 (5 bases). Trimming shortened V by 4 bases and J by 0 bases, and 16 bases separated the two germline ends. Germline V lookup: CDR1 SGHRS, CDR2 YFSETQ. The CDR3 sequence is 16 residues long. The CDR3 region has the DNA TGCGCCAGCAGCCTTCTGGGCAGGGCTTTGAACACTGAAGCTTTCTTT. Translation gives CASSLLGRALNTEAFF.

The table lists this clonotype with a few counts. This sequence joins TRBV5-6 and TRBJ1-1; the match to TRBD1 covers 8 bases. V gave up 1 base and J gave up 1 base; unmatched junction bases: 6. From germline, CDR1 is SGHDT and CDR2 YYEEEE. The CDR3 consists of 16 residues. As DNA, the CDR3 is TGTGCCAGCAGCTTGTATACCGGGACAGGGAACACTGAAGCTTTCTTT. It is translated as CASSLYTGTGNTEAFF.

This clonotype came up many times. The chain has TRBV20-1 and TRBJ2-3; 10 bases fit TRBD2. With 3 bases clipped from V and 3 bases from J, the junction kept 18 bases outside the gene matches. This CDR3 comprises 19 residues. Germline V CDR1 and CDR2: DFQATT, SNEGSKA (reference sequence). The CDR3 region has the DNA TGCAGTGCTAGGGTCCTCGGAGCGGGGGGGATAGTAGGAACAGATACGCAGTATTTT. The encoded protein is CSARVLGAGGIVGTDTQYF.

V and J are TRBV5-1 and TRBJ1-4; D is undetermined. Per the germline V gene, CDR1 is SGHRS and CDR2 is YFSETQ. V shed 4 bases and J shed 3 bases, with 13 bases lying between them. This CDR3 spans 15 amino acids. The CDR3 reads CASSPGSKANEKLFF. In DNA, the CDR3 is TGCGCCAGCAGCCCCGGCTCCAAGGCTAATGAAAAACTGTTTTTT.

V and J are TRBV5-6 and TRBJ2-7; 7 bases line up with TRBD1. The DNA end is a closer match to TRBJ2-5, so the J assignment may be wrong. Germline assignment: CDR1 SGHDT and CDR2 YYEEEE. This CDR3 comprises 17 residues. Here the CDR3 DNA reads TGTGCCAGCAGCTTGGTTACAGGGGACGACACCGGGGAGACCCAGTACTTC. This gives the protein CASSLVTGDDTGETQYF.

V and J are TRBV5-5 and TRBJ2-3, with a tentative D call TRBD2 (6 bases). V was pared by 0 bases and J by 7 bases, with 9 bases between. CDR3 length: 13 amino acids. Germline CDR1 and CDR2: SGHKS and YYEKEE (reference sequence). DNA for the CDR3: TGTGCCAGCAGCTTGGAGGGACTTTATACGCAGTATTTT. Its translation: CASSLEGLYTQYF.

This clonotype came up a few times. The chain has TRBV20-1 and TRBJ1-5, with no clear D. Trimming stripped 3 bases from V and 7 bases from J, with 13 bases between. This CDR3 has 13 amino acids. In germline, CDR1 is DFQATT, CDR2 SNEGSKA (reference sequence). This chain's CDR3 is CSASLGGRQPQHF. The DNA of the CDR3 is TGCAGTGCTAGTCTGGGTGGTAGGCAGCCCCAGCATTTT.

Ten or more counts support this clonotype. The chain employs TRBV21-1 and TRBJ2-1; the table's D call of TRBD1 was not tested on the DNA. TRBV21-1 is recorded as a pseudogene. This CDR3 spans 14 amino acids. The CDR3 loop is CASSNRQYYNEQFF. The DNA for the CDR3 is TGTGCCAGCAGCAACAGACAGTACTACAATGAGCAGTTCTTC.

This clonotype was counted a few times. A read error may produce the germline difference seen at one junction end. The DNA for the CDR3 is TGTGCCTGCAGTGAAGCCCGGCTTGTAAGGGGGCCGGGGACCCAGTACTTC. This encodes CACSEARLVRGPGTQYF. The chain employs TRBV2 and TRBJ2-5; the match to TRBD1 covers 7 bases. From germline, CDR1 is SNHLY and CDR2 FYNNEI. This CDR3 is built from 17 residues.

As DNA, the CDR3 is TGTGCCAGCAGTTTACTGCCTAGAGGGGGGGGAGATACGCAGTATTTT. Translating it yields CASSLLPRGGGDTQYF. The genes are TRBV12-3 or TRBV12-4 and TRBJ2-3; D may be TRBD2 (7 bases). The length of the CDR3 is 16 residues. The ends were cut back, 2 bases at V and 5 bases at J, with 17 bases in the middle.